This entry lists 32 T cell receptor beta chains sequenced from one sample in a study of circulating CD8 cells and anti-PD-1 response in melanoma. The QIAseq Immune Repertoire TCR panel built the libraries from around 15 ng of total RNA. MiXCR, applied by TCRdb to the reads, yields one record per CDR3 protein. Among around 490 distinct CDR3 sequences listed, 6.3% were seen once. Four subsets defined by PD-1 and/or TIGIT were sorted from live CD3+CD8+TCRalphabeta+ cells. Specimen: CD8+ T cells from PBMCs, collected at baseline or after one month of anti-PD-1 therapy (not recorded which). Every receptor here comes from a human donor with melanoma.

This clonotype is labeled large. The rearrangement links TRBV7-2 to TRBJ1-2; D unclear. Deletions cut 5 bases from V and 8 bases from J, with 18 bases between. This CDR3 has 14 residues. Germline lookup yields CDR1 SGHTA and CDR2 FQGNSA. CDR3 sequence: CASSRRRGWEGYTF. CDR3 nucleotides: TGTGCCAGCAGCCGAAGGCGGGGTTGGGAAGGCTACACCTTC.

This clonotype rates as medium-sized. The chain employs TRBV4-1 and TRBJ2-5, with TRBD2 matching 7 bases. The CDR3 covers 17 residues. J gave up 1 base and V 2 bases, and 10 bases lay outside the gene matches. Germline assignment: CDR1 MGHRA and CDR2 YSYEKL. CDR3 sequence: CASSQRGGGGGQETQYF. Written as DNA, the CDR3 is TGCGCCAGCAGCCAACGGGGTGGCGGGGGAGGCCAAGAGACCCAGTACTTC.

Remarks on this clonotype: Its ends do not fully match the called genes, so a read error is possible. CDR3 bases: TGTGCCAGCAGCCAAGATCGAGGCGTACGGCAGTCCTTC. Its protein is CASSQDRGVRQSF. The chain employs TRBV14 and TRBJ2-1; D is unresolved. Germline-derived CDR1 and CDR2 are SGHDN and FVKESK. The CDR3 is 13 amino acids.

In its sample, this clonotype is large. This chain joins TRBV20-1 and TRBJ2-1, with 10 bases lining up with TRBD2. CDR3 size: 14 residues. Trimming removed 3 bases from V and 2 bases from J; junction bases left unmatched: 1. Germline V gives CDR1 DFQATT, CDR2 SNEGSKA (reference sequence). The CDR3 region has the DNA TGCAGTGCTAGTCTAGCGGGAGCCTACAATGAGCAGTTCTTC. Residues: CSASLAGAYNEQFF.

This clonotype rates as medium-sized. The chain employs TRBV28 and TRBJ1-2; tentatively, D is TRBD1 (6 bases). Germline V lookup: CDR1 MDHEN, CDR2 SYDVKM. The CDR3 runs 13 residues. V dropped 6 bases and J dropped 7 bases, with 15 bases sitting between them. CDR3 residues: CASRSTGMIGYTF. In nucleotides, the CDR3 is TGTGCCAGCAGGTCCACAGGGATGATTGGCTACACCTTC.

This clonotype rates as medium-sized. This sequence joins TRBV20-1 and TRBJ2-7; 11 nucleotides line up with TRBD2. V was clipped by 1 base and J by 6 bases; unmatched bases: 8. From germline, CDR1 is DFQATT and CDR2 SNEGSKA (reference sequence). CDR3 length: 15 residues. CDR3 sequence reads: CSARVIAGGKAEQYF. The CDR3 bases are TGCAGTGCTAGAGTTATAGCGGGAGGGAAGGCCGAGCAGTACTTC.

This clonotype was recorded a few times. V and J are TRBV5-8 and TRBJ1-5; 9 positions match TRBD1. The CDR3 runs 14 residues. Trimming cost V 10 bases and J 5 bases; bases outside gene matches: 10. CDR1 is SGHTS, CDR2 YDEGEE, per germline. The CDR3 DNA follows: TGTGCCTCAGGAGGGACAGGGACCGATCAGCCCCAGCATTTT. Protein sequence: CASGGTGTDQPQHF.

In its sample, this clonotype is medium-sized. This sequence joins TRBV6-6 and TRBJ2-1; D is uncertain. Germline assignment: CDR1 MNHNY and CDR2 SVGAGI (reference sequence). V dropped 7 bases and J dropped 2 bases, with 9 bases sitting between them. CDR3 length: 13 residues. CDR3 nucleotide sequence: TGTGCCAGCACCCCCAACCCCTACAATGAGCAGTTCTTC. It encodes CASTPNPYNEQFF.

This clonotype is labeled medium-sized. Here the CDR3 reads CASIAEGGHEQYF. CDR3 nucleotide sequence: TGTGCCAGCATCGCGGAGGGAGGCCACGAGCAGTACTTC. The chain links TRBV11-2 to TRBJ2-7; D is possibly TRBD2 (6 bases). V dropped 7 bases and J dropped 5 bases, with 15 bases sitting between them. Germline-derived CDR1 and CDR2 are SGHAT and FQNNGV. The CDR3 is 13 amino acids. The full variable domain, rest sourced from reference TRBV11-2 and TRBJ2-7, is EAGVAQSPRYKIIEKRQSVAFWCNPISGHATLYWYQQILGQGPKLLIQFQNNGVVDDSQLPKDRFSAERLKGVDSTLKIQPAKLEDSAVYLCASIAEGGHEQYFGPGTRLTVT.

This clonotype is termed medium-sized. The chain recombines TRBV12-3 or TRBV12-4 with TRBJ2-1; TRBD2 aligns across 14 bases. V was clipped by 10 bases and J by 8 bases; unmatched bases: 7. CDR3 length equals 14 residues. The CDR3 DNA reads as TGTGCCACCTCCGGGACTAGCGGGAGTTATGAGCAGTTCTTC. Protein sequence: CATSGTSGSYEQFF.

This clonotype is termed medium-sized. This chain connects TRBV7-9 to TRBJ2-7; D not resolved. V gave up 3 bases and J gave up 0 bases, with 9 bases separating them. The CDR3 loop spans 14 amino acids. Germline V gene lookup returns CDR1 SEHNR and CDR2 FQNEAQ (reference sequence). This CDR3 is CASSLGTISYEQYF. In DNA form, the CDR3 reads TGTGCCAGCAGCTTGGGCACAATCTCCTACGAGCAGTACTTC.

This clonotype is large in the sample. The chain is built from TRBV12-5 and TRBJ2-2; 8 positions match TRBD1. V lost 2 bases to trimming and J lost 5 bases; unmatched junction nucleotides: 13. CDR3 length: 18 residues. Per germline, CDR1 LGHNT and CDR2 FRNRAP. CDR3 nucleotides: TGTGCTAGTGGTTTGCTATATCAGGGGGCGCGAGGGACCGGGGAGCTGTTTTTT. Translated, it gives CASGLLYQGARGTGELFF.

By share of the sample, this clonotype is large. This rearrangement joins TRBV18 to TRBJ2-2; D is undetermined. CDR3 length: 15 amino acids. From germline, CDR1 is KGHSH and CDR2 LQKENI. Trimming stripped 3 bases from V and 4 bases from J, with 12 bases between. The CDR3 spells CASSPQDDGTGELFF. For the CDR3, the DNA is TGTGCCAGCTCACCGCAGGACGATGGCACCGGGGAGCTGTTTTTT.

As for this clonotype: A read error may account for a junction end that differs from germline. CDR3 nucleotides: TGTGCCAGCAGCCCACAAAGCGGCTTGACAGCCTACAGTGAGCAGTTCTTC. Protein sequence: CASSPQSGLTAYSEQFF. J is TRBJ2-1 and V is TRBV3-1; D may correspond to TRBD1 or TRBD2 (5 bases each). This CDR3 spans 17 amino acids. CDR1 and CDR2 from the germline V gene are LGHDT and YNNKEL (reference sequence).

This clonotype is medium-sized. The CDR3, as DNA: TGTGCCAGCTGGGACAGTCTCGACTACGAGCAGTACTTC. Translation: CASWDSLDYEQYF. The chain has TRBV6-1 and TRBJ2-7; 7 positions match TRBD1. The CDR3 length is 13 residues. Germline-derived CDR1 and CDR2 are MNHNS and SASEGT. The J segment lost 3 bases and the V segment lost 8 bases, leaving 7 bases of the junction unmatched.

By sample fraction, this clonotype is large. At one boundary the junction diverges from the germline segment, which might be a read error. This rearrangement joins TRBV4-1 to TRBJ2-3; TRBD2 agrees at 10 bases. Germline CDR1 reads MGHRA; CDR2 reads YSYEKL. The CDR3 has 16 amino acids. CDR3 in amino acids: CASSQGPFSGGVPLLF. The CDR3 bases are TGCGCCAGCAGCCAAGGCCCTTTCAGCGGGGGGGTTCCCCTTCTGTTT.

By sample fraction, this clonotype is large. J is TRBJ1-5 and V is TRBV7-2; D gene ambiguous. The length of the CDR3 is 15 residues. V shed 2 bases and J shed 3 bases, with 11 bases lying between them. Germline values: CDR1 SGHTA, CDR2 FQGNSA. The CDR3 DNA is TGTGCCAGCAGCTTAACGGCGCAGGACAATCAGCCCCAGCATTTT. Its protein product is CASSLTAQDNQPQHF. The complete variable domain, with remaining parts taken from reference TRBV7-2 and TRBJ1-5, reads GAGVSQSPSNKVTEKGKDVELRCDPISGHTALYWYRQSLGQGLEFLIYFQGNSAPDKSGLPSDRFSAERTGGSVSTLTIQRTQQEDSAVYLCASSLTAQDNQPQHFGDGTRLSIL.

This clonotype is classed as hyperexpanded (1% or more). This rearrangement joins TRBV7-2 to TRBJ2-7; D ambiguous. The germline V gene has CDR1 SGHTA and CDR2 FQGNSA. V was pared by 5 bases and J by 1 base, with 12 bases between. The CDR3 sequence is 14 residues long. The CDR3 nucleotides are TGTGCCAGCAGCCCCAAAACACTGTCCTACGAGCAGTACTTC. Amino acids: CASSPKTLSYEQYF.

This clonotype is large by share. The J gene is TRBJ2-5, the V gene TRBV2; perhaps TRBD1 as D (6 bases). CDR1 and CDR2 (germline): SNHLY, FYNNEI. V gave up 2 bases and J gave up 5 bases, with 18 bases separating them. This CDR3 contains 16 residues. The CDR3 DNA follows: TGTGCCAGCAGTGAATTTCTAATCACAGGGCTGGAGACCCAGTACTTC. Protein product: CASSEFLITGLETQYF.

By share of the sample, this clonotype is hyperexpanded. The rearrangement uses TRBV27 and TRBJ2-7; 10 bases align to TRBD2. The germline CDR1 and CDR2 sequences are MNHEY and SMNVEV (reference sequence). V shed 6 bases and J 3 bases; nucleotides not matched to a gene: 8. CDR3 length equals 15 residues. The CDR3 DNA follows: TGTGCCAGCAGCATAGCGGGAGGAGGGGACTACGAGCAGTACTTC. It yields the protein CASSIAGGGDYEQYF.

This clonotype is termed large (0.1 to 1%). This rearrangement joins TRBV12-3 or TRBV12-4 to TRBJ2-3; D uncertain. The ends were cut back, 4 bases at V and 4 bases at J, with 18 bases in the middle. CDR3 length equals 16 residues. The CDR3 DNA is TGTGCCAGCAGTTCCACCAGGTGGGCTTTGGCAGATACGCAGTATTTT. Translation gives CASSSTRWALADTQYF.

This clonotype is judged large. The V and J genes are TRBV25-1 and TRBJ2-7, with 10 bases matching TRBD2. This CDR3 is built from 15 residues. Germline V lookup: CDR1 MGHDK, CDR2 SYGVNS. J was trimmed by 2 bases and V by 4 bases; bases with no gene match: 5. In DNA form, the CDR3 reads TGTGCCAGCAGTGCCACTAGCGGGGAAACCTACGAGCAGTACTTC. It specifies CASSATSGETYEQYF.

In its sample, this clonotype is large. J is TRBJ2-1 and V is TRBV28, with TRBD2 matching over 11 bases. The germline CDR1 and CDR2 sequences are MDHEN and SYDVKM. With 4 bases clipped from V and 7 bases from J, the junction kept 6 bases outside the gene matches. This CDR3 is 15 amino acids long. CDR3 loop: CASSSTSGSGNEQFF. The DNA for the CDR3 is TGTGCCAGCAGTTCCACTAGCGGGAGCGGTAATGAGCAGTTCTTC. The whole variable domain, filled in from reference TRBV28 and TRBJ2-1, reads DVKVTQSSRYLVKRTGEKVFLECVQDMDHENMFWYRQDPGLGLRLIYFSYDVKMKEKGDIPEGYSVSREKKERFSLILESASTNQTSMYLCASSSTSGSGNEQFFGPGTRLTVL.

This clonotype is categorized as medium-sized. One end of the junction varies from germline; a read error may be responsible. V and J are TRBV14 and TRBJ2-3, with 8 bases aligning to TRBD2. CDR3 size: 17 residues. Germline V CDR1 and CDR2: SGHDN, FVKESK. This CDR3 is CASSQGVGAAGADTQCF. CDR3 nucleotides: TGTGCCAGCAGCCAAGGGGTCGGTGCAGCGGGAGCGGATACGCAGTGTTTT. Combining the CDR3 with reference TRBV14 and TRBJ2-3 gives the whole variable domain EAGVTQFPSHSVIEKGQTVTLRCDPISGHDNLYWYRRVMGKEIKFLLHFVKESKQDESGMPNNRFLAERTGGTYSTLKVQPAELEDSGVYFCASSQGVGAAGADTQCFGPGTRLTVL.

Of note for this clonotype: A read error is possible here, since a much larger clone lies one base away. The rearrangement joins TRBV28 to TRBJ2-7; D might be TRBD1 (5 bases). CDR3 length: 13 residues. Germline-derived CDR1 and CDR2 are MDHEN and SYDVKM. The CDR3 spells CVSSFRGTYEQYF. The CDR3 DNA follows: TGTGTCAGCAGTTTTAGGGGTACCTACGAGCAGTACTTC.

This clonotype is medium-sized. V is TRBV9 and J is TRBJ2-7; tentatively, D is TRBD1 (5 bases). Trimming pared 4 bases from V and 0 bases from J, leaving 17 bases between. The germline gives CDR1 SGDLS, CDR2 YYNGEE. The CDR3 is made up of 16 amino acids. CDR3: CASSSSPGASSYEQYF. CDR3 bases: TGTGCCAGCAGCTCTTCCCCTGGGGCCAGCTCCTACGAGCAGTACTTC.

This clonotype is categorized as medium-sized. The chain employs TRBV20-1 and TRBJ2-5, with 7 nucleotides matching TRBD1. Germline trimming cut 1 base from V and 5 bases from J; bases unmatched to any gene: 7. This CDR3 is 14 amino acids long. CDR1 is DFQATT, CDR2 SNEGSKA, per germline (reference sequence). CDR3 DNA: TGCAGTGCTAGAGGACAGGGTTTTCGGGAGACCCAGTACTTC. This codes for CSARGQGFRETQYF.

By share, this clonotype counts as large. The CDR3 DNA reads TGCAGCGTTGAAGTAGTTGGCAGGGGGCAGGATCAGCCCCAGCATTTT. Its protein product is CSVEVVGRGQDQPQHF. This chain joins TRBV29-1 and TRBJ1-5; TRBD1 matches at 8 bases. This CDR3 contains 16 residues. Looked up from germline, CDR1 is SQVTM and CDR2 is ANQGSEA. With 1 base clipped from V and 5 bases from J, the junction kept 10 bases outside the gene matches.

With respect to this clonotype: A much bigger clone sits one base away, suggesting this may be a read error. This rearrangement joins TRBV6-6 to TRBJ2-2; possibly TRBD1 for D (6 bases). The length of the CDR3 is 15 residues. Trimming took off 2 bases at V and 2 bases at J, with 9 bases between the two ends. CDR1 and CDR2 (germline): MNHNY, SVGAGI (reference sequence). The CDR3 sequence: CASSYDRQNTGELFF. For the CDR3, the DNA is TGTGCCAGCAGTTACGACAGGCAAAACACCGGGGAGCTGTTTTTT.

Judged by abundance, this clonotype is medium-sized. The rearrangement uses TRBV19 and TRBJ2-2; possible D gene TRBD1, 6 bases. Germline loops: CDR1 LNHDA, CDR2 SQIVND (reference sequence). Trimming left V 9 bases short and J 7 bases short, with 21 bases between. This CDR3 comprises 15 residues. The CDR3 loop reads CASRPGTLVGGELFF. The DNA of the CDR3 is TGTGCCAGCCGTCCCGGGACACTTGTTGGCGGGGAGCTGTTTTTT.

In this sample, this clonotype is large. V is TRBV25-1 and J is TRBJ1-1; perhaps TRBD1 as D (6 bases). From germline, CDR1 is MGHDK and CDR2 SYGVNS. The CDR3 runs 14 residues. With 2 bases removed from V and 4 bases from J, the gap between germline ends came to 11 bases. This CDR3 is CASSEPRGGTEAFF. The CDR3 nucleotides are TGTGCCAGCAGTGAACCCAGAGGGGGCACTGAAGCTTTCTTT.

A few counts support this clonotype. This may be a read error: a much more frequent sequence differs by one nucleotide. This chain connects TRBV7-8 to TRBJ2-5, with 7 bases fitting TRBD1. Germline CDR1 SGHVS, CDR2 FQNEAQ. V was pared by 2 bases and J by 4 bases, with 7 bases of the junction left unmatched. This CDR3 region has 15 residues. This CDR3 is CASSLLGGVGETQYF. In DNA form, the CDR3 reads TGTGCCAGCAGCTTATTAGGGGGCGTAGGAGAGACCCAGTACTTC.